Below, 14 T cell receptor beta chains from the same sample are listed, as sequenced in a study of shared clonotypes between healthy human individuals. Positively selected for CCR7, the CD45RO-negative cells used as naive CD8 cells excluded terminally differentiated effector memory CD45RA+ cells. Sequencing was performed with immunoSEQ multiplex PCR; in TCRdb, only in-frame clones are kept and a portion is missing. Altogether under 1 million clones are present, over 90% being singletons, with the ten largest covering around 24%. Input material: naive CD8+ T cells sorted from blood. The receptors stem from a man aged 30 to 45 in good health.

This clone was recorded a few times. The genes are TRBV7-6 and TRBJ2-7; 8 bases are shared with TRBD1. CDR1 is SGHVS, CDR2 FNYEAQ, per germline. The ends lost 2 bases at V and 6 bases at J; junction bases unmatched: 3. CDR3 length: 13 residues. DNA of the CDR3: TGTGCCAGCAGCTTAAGGACAGGGAGCGAGCAGTACTTC. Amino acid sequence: CASSLRTGSEQYF.

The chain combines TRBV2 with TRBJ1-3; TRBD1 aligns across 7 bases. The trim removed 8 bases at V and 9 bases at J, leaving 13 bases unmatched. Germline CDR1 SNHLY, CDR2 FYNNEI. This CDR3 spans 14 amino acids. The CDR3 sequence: CASRDRNTLGTIYF. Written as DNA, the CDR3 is TGTGCCAGCCGGGACAGAAATACATTAGGCACCATATATTTT.

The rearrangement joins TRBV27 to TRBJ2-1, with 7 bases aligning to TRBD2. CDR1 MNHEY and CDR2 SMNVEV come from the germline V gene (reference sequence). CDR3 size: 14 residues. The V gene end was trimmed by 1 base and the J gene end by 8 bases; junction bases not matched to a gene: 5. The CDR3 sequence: CASSLWRENDEQFF. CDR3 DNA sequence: TGTGCCAGCAGTTTATGGCGGGAGAACGATGAGCAGTTCTTC.

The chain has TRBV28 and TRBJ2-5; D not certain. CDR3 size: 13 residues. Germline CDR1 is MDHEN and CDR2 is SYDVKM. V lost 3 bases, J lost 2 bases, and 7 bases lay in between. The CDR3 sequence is CASSFAGQETQYF. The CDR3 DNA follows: TGTGCCAGCAGTTTTGCCGGTCAAGAGACCCAGTACTTC.

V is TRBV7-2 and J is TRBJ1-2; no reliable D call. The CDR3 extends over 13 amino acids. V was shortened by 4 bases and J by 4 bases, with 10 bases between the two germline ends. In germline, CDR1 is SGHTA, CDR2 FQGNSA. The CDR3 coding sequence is TGTGCCAGCAGCTACCAAAGTGGCTATGGCTACACCTTC. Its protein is CASSYQSGYGYTF.

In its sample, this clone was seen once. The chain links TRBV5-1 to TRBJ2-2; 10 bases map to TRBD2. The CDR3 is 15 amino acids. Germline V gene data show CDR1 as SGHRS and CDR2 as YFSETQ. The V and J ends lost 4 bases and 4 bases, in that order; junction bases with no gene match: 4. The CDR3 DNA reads TGCGCCAGCAGCCCTAGCGGGAGTCCCACCGGGGAGCTGTTTTTT. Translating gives CASSPSGSPTGELFF.

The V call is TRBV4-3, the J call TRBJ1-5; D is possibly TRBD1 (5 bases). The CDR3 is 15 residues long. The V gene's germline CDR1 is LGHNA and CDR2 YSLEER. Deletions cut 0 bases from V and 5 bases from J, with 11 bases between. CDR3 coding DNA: TGCGCCAGCAGCCAAGATGGAGGGGCAGATCAGCCCCAGCATTTT. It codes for CASSQDGGADQPQHF.

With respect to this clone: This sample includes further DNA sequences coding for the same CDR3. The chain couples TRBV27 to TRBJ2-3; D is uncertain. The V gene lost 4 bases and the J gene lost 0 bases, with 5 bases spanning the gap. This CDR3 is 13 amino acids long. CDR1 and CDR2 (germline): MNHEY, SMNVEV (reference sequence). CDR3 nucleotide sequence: TGTGCCAGCAGTTATTCCAGCACAGATACGCAGTATTTT. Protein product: CASSYSSTDTQYF.

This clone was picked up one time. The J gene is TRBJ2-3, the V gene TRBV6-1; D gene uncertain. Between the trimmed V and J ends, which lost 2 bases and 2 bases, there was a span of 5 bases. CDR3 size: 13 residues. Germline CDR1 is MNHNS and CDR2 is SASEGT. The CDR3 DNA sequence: TGTGCCAGCAGTGAATTTATCACAGATACGCAGTATTTT. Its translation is CASSEFITDTQYF.

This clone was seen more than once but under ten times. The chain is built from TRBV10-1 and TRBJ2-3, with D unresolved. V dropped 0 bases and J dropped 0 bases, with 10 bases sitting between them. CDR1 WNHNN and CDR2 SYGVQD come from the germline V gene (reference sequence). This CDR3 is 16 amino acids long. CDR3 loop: CASSESMGSSTDTQYF. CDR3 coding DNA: TGCGCCAGCAGTGAGTCTATGGGGTCTAGCACAGATACGCAGTATTTT.

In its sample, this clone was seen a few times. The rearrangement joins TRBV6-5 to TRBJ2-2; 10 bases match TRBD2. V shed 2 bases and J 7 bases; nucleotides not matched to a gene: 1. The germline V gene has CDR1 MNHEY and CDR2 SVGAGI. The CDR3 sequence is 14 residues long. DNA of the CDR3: TGTGCCAGCAGTTACGCTAGCGGGAGCGGGGAGCTGTTTTTT. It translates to CASSYASGSGELFF.

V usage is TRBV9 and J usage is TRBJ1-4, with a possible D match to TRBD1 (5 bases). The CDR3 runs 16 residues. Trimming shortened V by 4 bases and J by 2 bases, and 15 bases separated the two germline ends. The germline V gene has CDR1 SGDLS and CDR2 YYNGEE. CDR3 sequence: CASSRGVRGTNEKLFF. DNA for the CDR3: TGTGCCAGCAGCCGGGGGGTACGAGGTACTAATGAAAAACTGTTTTTT. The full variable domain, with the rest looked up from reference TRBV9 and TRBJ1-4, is DSGVTQTPKHLITATGQRVTLRCSPRSGDLSVYWYQQSLDQGLQFLIQYYNGEERAKGNILERFSAQQFPDLHSELNLSSLELGDSALYFCASSRGVRGTNEKLFFGSGTQLSVL.

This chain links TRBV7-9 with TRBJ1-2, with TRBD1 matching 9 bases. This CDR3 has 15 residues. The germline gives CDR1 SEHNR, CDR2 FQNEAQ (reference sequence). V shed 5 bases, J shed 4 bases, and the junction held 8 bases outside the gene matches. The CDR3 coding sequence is TGTGCCAGCAGCAATCCGGGACAGGGTGTCTATGGCTACACCTTC. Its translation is CASSNPGQGVYGYTF.

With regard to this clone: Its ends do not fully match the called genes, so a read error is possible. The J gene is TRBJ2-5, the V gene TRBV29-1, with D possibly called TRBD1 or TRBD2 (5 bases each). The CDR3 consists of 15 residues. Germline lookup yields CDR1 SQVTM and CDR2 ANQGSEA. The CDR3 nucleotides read TGCAGCGTGGAAGGGGCTGGGACCAAACAAGAGACCCAGTACTTC. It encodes CSVEGAGTKQETQYF.